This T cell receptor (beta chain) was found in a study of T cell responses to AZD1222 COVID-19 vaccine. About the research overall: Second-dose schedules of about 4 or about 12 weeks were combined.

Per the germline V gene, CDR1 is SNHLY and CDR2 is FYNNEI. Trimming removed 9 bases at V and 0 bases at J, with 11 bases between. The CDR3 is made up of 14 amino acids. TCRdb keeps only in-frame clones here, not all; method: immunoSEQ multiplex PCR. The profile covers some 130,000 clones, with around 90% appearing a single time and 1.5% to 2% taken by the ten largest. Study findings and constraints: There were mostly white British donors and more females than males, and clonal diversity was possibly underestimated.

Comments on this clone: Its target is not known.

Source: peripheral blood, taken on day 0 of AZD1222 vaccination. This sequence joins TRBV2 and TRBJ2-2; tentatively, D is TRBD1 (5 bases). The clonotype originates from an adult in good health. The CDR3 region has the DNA TGTGCCAGGGACACATCTACGAACACCGGGGAGCTGTTTTTT. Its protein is CARDTSTNTGELFF.